The present T cell receptor beta chain was sequenced within a study of shared clonotypes between healthy human individuals. Notes on the study in general: Lower generation probabilities were found for non-shared clonotypes than for those shared by all four donors. With few donors, the genetic and exposure-history diversity represented was limited.

On this clone: The antigen remains undetermined. At the DNA level, this CDR3 is encoded by other sequences in the same sample as well.

Naivety among CD8 cells was defined by CD45RO negativity and positive CCR7 selection, thereby excluding terminally differentiated effector memory CD45RA+ cells. Healthy HIV-negative adults with no recent acute infections or vaccinations were recruited as donors. TCRdb's copy holds only in-frame clones and misses some; the assay was immunoSEQ multiplex PCR. The sample yields about 2 million clones, less than 95% seen once. Trimming cost V 2 bases and J 6 bases, with 5 bases left between them. Looked up from germline, CDR1 is MNHNS and CDR2 is SASEGT. The CDR3 contains 11 residues. The sequence was collected from a man between 18 and 35 years old in good health. The sequenced sample consisted of naive CD8+ T cells sorted from blood. The chain has TRBV6-1 and TRBJ2-7, with D maybe TRBD1 (5 bases). CDR3 coding DNA: TGTGCCAGCAGTGAAACAGGCGAGCAGTACTTC. Protein product: CASSETGEQYF.